The 2 T cell receptor beta chains reported below all come from one sample, sequenced in a study of T-cell memory formation after mild COVID-19. MiXCR was run by TCRdb on the 5' RACE reads, yielding one entry per CDR3 protein. The data contain a few hundred thousand distinct CDR3 sequences, approximately 8% of them seen just once; the ten biggest clones take up 20% to 25%. The sample comprised PBMCs or a T cell subset sorted from them (not recorded which). These receptors all come from a man younger than 35 who had mild COVID-19 (a few samples of this study predate the infection). Cell type and time point are not known.

The chain's CDR3 is CSARPTGTGSYRETQYF. The CDR3 nucleotides are TGCAGTGCTAGACCCACCGGGACAGGCTCTTATAGGGAGACCCAGTACTTC. The J gene is TRBJ2-5, the V gene TRBV20-1; 8 bases match TRBD1. There are 17 residues in the CDR3. V shed 2 bases, J shed 5 bases, and the junction held 16 bases outside the gene matches. Germline assignment: CDR1 DFQATT and CDR2 SNEGSKA (reference sequence).

The table lists this clonotype with many counts. The chain joins TRBV7-9 to TRBJ2-3; TRBD2 might be the D (6 bases). V lost 4 bases, J lost 1 base, and 18 bases lay in between. Germline V gives CDR1 SEHNR, CDR2 FQNEAQ (reference sequence). CDR3 size: 17 residues. CDR3 sequence reads: CASSSQRTIPRTDTQYF. In DNA form, the CDR3 reads TGTGCCAGCAGCTCTCAAAGGACTATCCCCCGCACAGATACGCAGTATTTT.